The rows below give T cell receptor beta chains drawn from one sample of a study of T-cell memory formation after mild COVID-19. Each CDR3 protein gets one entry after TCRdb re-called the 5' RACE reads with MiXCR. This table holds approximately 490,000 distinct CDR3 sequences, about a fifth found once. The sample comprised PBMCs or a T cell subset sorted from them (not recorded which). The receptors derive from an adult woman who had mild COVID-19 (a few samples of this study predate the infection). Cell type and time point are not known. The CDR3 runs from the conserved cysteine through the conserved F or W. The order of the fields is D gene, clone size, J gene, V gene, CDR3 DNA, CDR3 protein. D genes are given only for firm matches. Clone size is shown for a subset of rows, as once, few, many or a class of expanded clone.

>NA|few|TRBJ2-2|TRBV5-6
TGTGCCAGCCATGCTGGGGGGAACACCGGGGAGCTGTTTTTT
CASHAGGNTGELFF
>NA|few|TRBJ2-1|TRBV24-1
TGTGCCACCAGTGATTGGCAGGGGACCCATGAGCAGTTCTTC
CATSDWQGTHEQFF
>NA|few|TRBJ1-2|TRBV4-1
TGCGCCAGCAGTCACCTACTTCAGAGCTATGGCTACACCTTC
CASSHLLQSYGYTF
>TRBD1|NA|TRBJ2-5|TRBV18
TGTGCCAGCGTACGACAGGGTGGGAGAGAGACCCAGTACTTC
CASVRQGGRETQYF
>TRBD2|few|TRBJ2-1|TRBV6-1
TGTGCCAGCAGTGGCGGGGGGGCGGTGTACAATGAGCAGTTCTTC
CASSGGGAVYNEQFF
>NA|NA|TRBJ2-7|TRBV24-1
TGTGCCACCAGTGATGAGGGGGGCTACGAGCAGTACTTC
CATSDEGGYEQYF
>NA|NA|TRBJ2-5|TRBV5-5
TGTGCCAGCAGCTTGGATGCAGGGGCTTATGGAGAGACCCAGTACTTC
CASSLDAGAYGETQYF
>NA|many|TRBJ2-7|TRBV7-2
TGTGCCAGCAGCTTAGTAGGGGGGAGGCGGGAGCAGTACTTC
CASSLVGGRREQYF
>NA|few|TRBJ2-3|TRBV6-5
TGTGCCAGCAGTTCGCCCCGGCGGGGTCTCACAGATACGCAGTATTTT
CASSSPRRGLTDTQYF
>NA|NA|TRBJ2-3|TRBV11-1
TGTGCCAGCAGCTTAATGGCCCCTGCGCCAGGAATGGATACGCAGTATTTT
CASSLMAPAPGMDTQYF
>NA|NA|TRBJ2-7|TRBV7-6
TGTGCCAGCCGAGGTCCGGGAGTTTCCTACGAGCAGTACTTC
CASRGPGVSYEQYF
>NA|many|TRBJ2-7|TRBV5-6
TGTGCCAGCACCCCGGTGGGGGGCAGGGCGAATTCCTACGAGCAGTACTTC
CASTPVGGRANSYEQYF
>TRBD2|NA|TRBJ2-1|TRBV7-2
TGTGCCAGCAGCTTGGGGACTAGAACGGCCTACAATGAGCAGTTCTTC
CASSLGTRTAYNEQFF
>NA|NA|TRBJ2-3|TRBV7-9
TGTGCCAGCAGCTCCACCGATGGGACCTCCACAGATACGCAGTATTTT
CASSSTDGTSTDTQYF
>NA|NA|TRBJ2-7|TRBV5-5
TGTGCCAGCAGTCGGGAAATTATCTACGAGCAGTACTTC
CASSREIIYEQYF
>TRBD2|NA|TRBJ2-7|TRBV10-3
TGTGCCACGAGAAGGCTAGCGGGAGTCTACGAGCAGTACTTC
CATRRLAGVYEQYF
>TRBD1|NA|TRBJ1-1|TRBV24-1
TGTGCCACCAGAAACAGGGGAAACACTGAAGCTTTCTTT
CATRNRGNTEAFF
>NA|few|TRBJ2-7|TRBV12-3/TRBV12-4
TGTGCCAGCAGTACACAGGGCATCTACGAGCAGTACTTC
CASSTQGIYEQYF
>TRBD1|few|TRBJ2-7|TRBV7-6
TGTGCCAGCTCTTCCGGGACAGGACCCTCCTACGAGCAGTACTTC
CASSSGTGPSYEQYF
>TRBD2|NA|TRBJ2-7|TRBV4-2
TGTGCCAGCAGCCAAGAAACTAGCGAGGTATACGAGCAGTACTTC
CASSQETSEVYEQYF
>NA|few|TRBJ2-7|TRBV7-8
TGTGCCAGCAGCCACCACACAATCTACGAGCAGTACTTC
CASSHHTIYEQYF
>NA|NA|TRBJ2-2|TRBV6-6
TGTGCCAGCAGTTACGGGGACGTACGCGGGGAGCTGTTTTTT
CASSYGDVRGELFF
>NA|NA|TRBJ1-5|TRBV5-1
TGCGCCAGCAGCCCCGAGAGTGCAGGGTGTTTTAATTTGTTCGTAAATCAGCCCCAGCATTTT
CASSPESAGCFNLFVNQPQHF
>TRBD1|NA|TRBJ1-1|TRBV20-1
TGCAGTGTTGTGAAGGGGGCGCCGACTGAAGCTTTCTTT
CSVVKGAPTEAFF
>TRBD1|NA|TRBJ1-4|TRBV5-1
TGCGCCAGCAGCCAATACTCGACAGGGGCCGAAAAACTGTTTTTT
CASSQYSTGAEKLFF
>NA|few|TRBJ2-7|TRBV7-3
TGTGCCAGCAGCTTAACCCCGTTGTTTGGCGAGCAGTACTTC
CASSLTPLFGEQYF
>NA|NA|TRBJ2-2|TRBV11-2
TGTGCCAGCAGCGCAATCGGGGACCCAGGGTCCACCGGGGAGCTGTTTTTT
CASSAIGDPGSTGELFF
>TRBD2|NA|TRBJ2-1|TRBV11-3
TGTGCCAGCAGCTGGGCGGGAGGTTTGTACAATGAGCAGTTCTTC
CASSWAGGLYNEQFF
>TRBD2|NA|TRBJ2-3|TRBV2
TGTGCCAGCATCCGGACTAGCGGGAGTGGCACAGATACGCAGTATTTT
CASIRTSGSGTDTQYF
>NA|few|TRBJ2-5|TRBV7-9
TGTGCCAGCAGCTTTATGGCCTGGAGCGACCGACAAGAGACCCAGTACTTC
CASSFMAWSDRQETQYF
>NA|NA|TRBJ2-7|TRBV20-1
TGCAGTGCTAGACAGGGTTCCGGGGGCGAGCAGTACTTC
CSARQGSGGEQYF
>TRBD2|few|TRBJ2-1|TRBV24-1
TGTGCCACCAGTGATCCCTCCGGAGCGGGAGAGTTAAATGAGCAGTTCTTC
CATSDPSGAGELNEQFF
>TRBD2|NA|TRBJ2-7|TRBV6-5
TGTGCCAGCAGTTACTCTGGCGGGGGTCGCTCCTACGAGCAGTACTTC
CASSYSGGGRSYEQYF
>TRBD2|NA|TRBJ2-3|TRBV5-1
TGCGCCAGCAGCGTGATGGGCGGGGGGCCGCCAGATACGCAGTATTTT
CASSVMGGGPPDTQYF
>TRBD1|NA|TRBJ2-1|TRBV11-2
TGTGCCAGCAGCTTAGACCTAGGACAGGGAGCAATCAATGAGCAGTTCTTC
CASSLDLGQGAINEQFF
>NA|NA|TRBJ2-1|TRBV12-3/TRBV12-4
TGTGCCAGCAGTGGCGAGGGGGAGCAGTTCTTC
CASSGEGEQFF
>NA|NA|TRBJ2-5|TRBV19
TGTGCCAGTAGAGGGCTCCGAGGGACCCAGTACTTC
CASRGLRGTQYF
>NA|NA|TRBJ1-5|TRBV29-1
TGCAGCGTCCCGAGGGAACCTGATCAGCCCCAGCATTTT
CSVPREPDQPQHF
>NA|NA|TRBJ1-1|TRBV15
TGTGCCACCAGCAGAGCTGATGGGATTCGGACTGAAGCTTTCTTT
CATSRADGIRTEAFF
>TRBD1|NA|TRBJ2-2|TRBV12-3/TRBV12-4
TGTGCCACTAAATTGGCAGGGGGTACCGGGGAGCTGTTTTTT
CATKLAGGTGELFF
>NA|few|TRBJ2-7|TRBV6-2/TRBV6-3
TGTGCCAGCATAAGAAGCCATAGCTCCTACGAGCAGTACTTC
CASIRSHSSYEQYF